This TCR beta chain came from a study of T-cell reconstitution after alpha-beta-depleted transplantation in children. Points from the study as a whole: After one year, T-cell counts and TCRbeta diversity mostly came from new T cells. From surviving recipient T cells and thymic progenitors came the high day-60 TCRbeta diversity observed in some patients. In patients about two months after transplant, alpha-beta T cells reportedly arose from several hundred expanded graft clones.

About this clonotype: The antigen is not known.

Researchers prepared the TCRbeta library using unique molecular identifiers, the study reports. TCRdb re-called the PCR reads with MiXCR, one entry per CDR3 protein. In the table there are approximately 500,000 distinct CDR3 sequences, roughly a tenth of which are singletons. V was trimmed by 10 bases and J by 2 bases, leaving 30 bases between them. The CDR3 runs 18 residues. This TCR came from a child aged 2 to 10 with inherited bone marrow failure, due to receive a stem cell transplant. The sequenced sample was PBMCs, obtained before TCRalphabeta/CD19-depleted stem cell transplant. The V and J genes are TRBV12-3 or TRBV12-4 and TRBJ2-7; D is possibly TRBD2 (5 bases). The CDR3 loop is CAISSSKEVGEEAYEQYF. CDR3 nucleotides: TGTGCCATCTCCTCTTCAAAGGAAGTGGGAGAAGAGGCCTACGAGCAGTACTTC.